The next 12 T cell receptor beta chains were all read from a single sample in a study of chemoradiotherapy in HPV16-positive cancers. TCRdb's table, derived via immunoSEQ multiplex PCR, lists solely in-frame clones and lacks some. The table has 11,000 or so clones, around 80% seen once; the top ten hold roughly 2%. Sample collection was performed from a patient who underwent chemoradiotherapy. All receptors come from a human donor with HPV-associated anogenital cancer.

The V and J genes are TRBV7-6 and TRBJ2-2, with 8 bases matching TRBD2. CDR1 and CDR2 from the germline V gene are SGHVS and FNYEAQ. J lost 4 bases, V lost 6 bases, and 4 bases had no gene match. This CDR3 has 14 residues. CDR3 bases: TGTGCCAGCAGTTCGGCGGGAGGCACCGGGGAGCTGTTTTTT. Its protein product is CASSSAGGTGELFF.

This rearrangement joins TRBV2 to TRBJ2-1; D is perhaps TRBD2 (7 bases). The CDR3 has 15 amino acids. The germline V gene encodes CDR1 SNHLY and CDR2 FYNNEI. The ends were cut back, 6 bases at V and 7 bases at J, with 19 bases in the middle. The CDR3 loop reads CASRGGEGDPNEQFF. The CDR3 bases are TGTGCCAGCAGAGGGGGGGAGGGGGACCCTAATGAGCAGTTCTTC.

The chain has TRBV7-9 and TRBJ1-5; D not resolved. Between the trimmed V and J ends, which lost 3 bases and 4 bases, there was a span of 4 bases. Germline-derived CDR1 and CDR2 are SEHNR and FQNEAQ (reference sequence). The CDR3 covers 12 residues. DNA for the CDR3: TGTGCCAGCAGCTTTGGTAATCAGCCCCAGCATTTT. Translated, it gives CASSFGNQPQHF. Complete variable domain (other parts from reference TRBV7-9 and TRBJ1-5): DTGVSQNPRHKITKRGQNVTFRCDPISEHNRLYWYRQTLGQGPEFLTYFQNEAQLEKSRLLSDRFSAERPKGSFSTLEIQRTEQGDSAMYLCASSFGNQPQHFGDGTRLSIL.

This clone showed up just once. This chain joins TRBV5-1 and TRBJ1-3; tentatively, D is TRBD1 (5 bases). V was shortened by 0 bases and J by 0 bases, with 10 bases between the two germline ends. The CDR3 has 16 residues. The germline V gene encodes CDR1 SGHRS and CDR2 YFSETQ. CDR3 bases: TGCGCCAGCAGCTTGGCCGGGACCATCTCTGGAAACACCATATATTTT. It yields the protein CASSLAGTISGNTIYF.

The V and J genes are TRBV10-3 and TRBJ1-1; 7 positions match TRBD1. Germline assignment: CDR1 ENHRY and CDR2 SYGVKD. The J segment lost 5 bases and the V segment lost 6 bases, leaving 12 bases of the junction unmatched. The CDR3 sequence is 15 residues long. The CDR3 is CAISRPLQGRTEAFF. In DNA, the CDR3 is TGTGCCATCAGCCGACCCCTACAGGGGCGGACTGAAGCTTTCTTT.

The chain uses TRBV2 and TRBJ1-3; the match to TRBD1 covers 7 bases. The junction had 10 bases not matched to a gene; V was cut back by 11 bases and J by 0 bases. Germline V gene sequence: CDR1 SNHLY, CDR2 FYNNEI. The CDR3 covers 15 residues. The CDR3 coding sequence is TGTGCCTTTACAGGGGTCTCCTACTCTGGAAACACCATATATTTT. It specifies CAFTGVSYSGNTIYF.

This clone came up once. CDR3: CASSLRSLQETQYF. The CDR3 coding sequence is TGTGCCAGCAGTTTAAGATCCCTTCAAGAGACCCAGTACTTC. This chain connects TRBV28 to TRBJ2-5; D gene ambiguous. The CDR3 extends over 14 amino acids. V was pared by 2 bases and J by 2 bases, with 9 bases between. Looked up from germline, CDR1 is MDHEN and CDR2 is SYDVKM.

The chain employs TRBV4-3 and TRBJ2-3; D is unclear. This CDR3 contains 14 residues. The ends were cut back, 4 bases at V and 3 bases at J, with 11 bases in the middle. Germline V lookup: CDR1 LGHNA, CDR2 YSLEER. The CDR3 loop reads CASSRSTETDTQYF. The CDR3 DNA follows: TGCGCCAGCAGCCGGTCGACGGAGACAGATACGCAGTATTTT.

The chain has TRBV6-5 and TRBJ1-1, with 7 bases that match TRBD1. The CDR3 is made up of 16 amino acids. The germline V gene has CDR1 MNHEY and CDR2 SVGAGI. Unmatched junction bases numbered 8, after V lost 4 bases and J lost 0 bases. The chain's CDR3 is CASSSGGWTVNTEAFF. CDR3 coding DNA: TGTGCCAGCAGTTCAGGGGGGTGGACGGTGAACACTGAAGCTTTCTTT.

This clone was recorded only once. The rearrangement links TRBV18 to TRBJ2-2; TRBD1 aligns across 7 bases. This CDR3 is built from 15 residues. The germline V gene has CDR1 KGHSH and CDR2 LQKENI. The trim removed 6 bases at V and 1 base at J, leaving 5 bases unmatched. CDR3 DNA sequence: TGTGCCAGCTCGTTCGACAGGGTGAACACCGGGGAGCTGTTTTTT. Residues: CASSFDRVNTGELFF.

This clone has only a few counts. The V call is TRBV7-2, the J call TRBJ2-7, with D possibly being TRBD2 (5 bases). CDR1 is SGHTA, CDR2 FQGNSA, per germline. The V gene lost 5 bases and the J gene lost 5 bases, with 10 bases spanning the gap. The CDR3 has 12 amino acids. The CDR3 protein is CASSEDWDEQYF. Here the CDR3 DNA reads TGTGCCAGCAGCGAGGACTGGGACGAGCAGTACTTC.

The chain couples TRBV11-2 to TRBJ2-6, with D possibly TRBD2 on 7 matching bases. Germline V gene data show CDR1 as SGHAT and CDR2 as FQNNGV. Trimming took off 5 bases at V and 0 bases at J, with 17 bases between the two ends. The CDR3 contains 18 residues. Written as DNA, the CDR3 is TGTGCCAGCAGCGCGATTGGGGCGGGGGCCTCTGGGGCCAACGTCCTGACTTTC. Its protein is CASSAIGAGASGANVLTF.